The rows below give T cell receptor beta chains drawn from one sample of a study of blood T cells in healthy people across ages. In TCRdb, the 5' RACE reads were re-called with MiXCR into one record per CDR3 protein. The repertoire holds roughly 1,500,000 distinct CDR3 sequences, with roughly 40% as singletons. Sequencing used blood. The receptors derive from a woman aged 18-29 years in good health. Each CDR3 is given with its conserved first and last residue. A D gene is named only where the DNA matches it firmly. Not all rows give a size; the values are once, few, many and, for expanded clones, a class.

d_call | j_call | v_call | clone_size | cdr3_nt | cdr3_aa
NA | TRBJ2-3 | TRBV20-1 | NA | TGCAGTGCTAGAGATGGGGCGGGGTTAACAGATACGCAGTATTTT | CSARDGAGLTDTQYF
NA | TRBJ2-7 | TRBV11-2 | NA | TGTGTCAGCAGTAAACCGGGAGGGGGCTCCTACAATGAGCAGTACTTC | CVSSKPGGGSYNEQYF
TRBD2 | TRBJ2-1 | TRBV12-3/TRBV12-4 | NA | TGTGCCAGCACCCGCGGAGCGGGAGTGTACAATGAGCAGTTCTTC | CASTRGAGVYNEQFF
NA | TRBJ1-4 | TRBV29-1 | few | TGCAGCGTTGTAGGTTCGGCAGGCAGTAATGAAAAACTGTTTTTT | CSVVGSAGSNEKLFF
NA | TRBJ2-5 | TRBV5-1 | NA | TGCGCCAGCAGCTTGGCCGGAGGGGGGGAGTCGATTATCGCCTGGGAGACCCAGTACTTC | CASSLAGGGESIIAWETQYF
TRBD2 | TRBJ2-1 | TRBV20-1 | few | TGCAGTGCTGCTTCCGGGACTAGCGGGTTAAATGAGCAGTTCTTC | CSAASGTSGLNEQFF
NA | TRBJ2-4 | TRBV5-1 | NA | TGCGCCAGCATCGTGCAGTACTTC | CASIVQYF
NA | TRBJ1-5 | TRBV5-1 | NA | TGCGCCAGCAGCTTTCAAAGGGGATTATCGAGCAATCAGCCCCAGCATTTT | CASSFQRGLSSNQPQHF
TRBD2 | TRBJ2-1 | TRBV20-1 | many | TGCAGTGCCTCCTTTTACGAGCGGGACTACAATGAGCAGTTCTTC | CSASFYERDYNEQFF
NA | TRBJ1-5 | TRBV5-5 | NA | TGTGCCAGCAGCCTACTTCCGGGGGCTAGCAATCAGCCCCAGCATTTT | CASSLLPGASNQPQHF
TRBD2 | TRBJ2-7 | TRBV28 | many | TGTGCCAGCAGTTTCCACCTAGCGGGGCTCTCCTACGAGCAGTACTTC | CASSFHLAGLSYEQYF
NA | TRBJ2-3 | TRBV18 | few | TGTGCCAGCTCAGAACCACGAGTGATTCCTACGCAGTATTTT | CASSEPRVIPTQYF
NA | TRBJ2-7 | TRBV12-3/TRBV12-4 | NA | TGTGCCGGCAGTCCCGACGGGCTGCCGACCTACGAGCAGTACTTC | CAGSPDGLPTYEQYF
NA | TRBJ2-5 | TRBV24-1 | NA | TGTGCCACCAGTGCAGGGTCACGGCCCTACAATGAGCAGTACTTC | CATSAGSRPYNEQYF
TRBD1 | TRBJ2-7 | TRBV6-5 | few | TGTGCCAGTACCTACGGTGGACAGGGAACCTACGAGCAGTACTTC | CASTYGGQGTYEQYF
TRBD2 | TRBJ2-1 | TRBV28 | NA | TGTGCCAGCAGTGGACTAGCGGAGGAATCGAGCTCCTACAATGAGCAGTTCTTC | CASSGLAEESSSYNEQFF
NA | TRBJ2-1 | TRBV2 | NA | TGTGCCAGCATCGGAACTAGAAGTCTTGTGGGGCAGTTCTTC | CASIGTRSLVGQFF
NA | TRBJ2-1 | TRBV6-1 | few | TGTGCCAGCAGTGAAGCACCGACTAGAGTAAGGTTCTTC | CASSEAPTRVRFF
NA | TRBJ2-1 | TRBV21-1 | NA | TGTGCCAGCAGCAAAGCATGCCCTAGCGGAGATGGTGAGCAGTTCTTC | CASSKACPSGDGEQFF
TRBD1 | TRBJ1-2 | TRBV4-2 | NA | TGTGCCAGCAGCCAGGCTCCTGGGACAGGGTTTGTTGATGGCTACACCTTC | CASSQAPGTGFVDGYTF
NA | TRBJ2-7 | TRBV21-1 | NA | TGTGCCAGCAGCAAAGGACGGTGCTCCTACGAGCAGTACTTC | CASSKGRCSYEQYF
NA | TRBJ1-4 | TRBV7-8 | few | TGTGCCAGCAGCTCCTATAGGAACGTCCTAGGAGAAAAACTGTTTTTT | CASSSYRNVLGEKLFF
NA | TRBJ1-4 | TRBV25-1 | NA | TGTGCCAGCAGTGCTGATCAGGGGAGGAATGAAAAACTGTTTTTT | CASSADQGRNEKLFF
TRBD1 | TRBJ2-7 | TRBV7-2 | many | TGTGCCAGCAGGCAACCCGGGACAGGGGGCGAGCAGTACTTC | CASRQPGTGGEQYF
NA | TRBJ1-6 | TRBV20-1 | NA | TGCAGTGCTAGAGCGTTTGGGCGTGGGGGGGCGGTTAATTCACCCCTCCACTTT | CSARAFGRGGAVNSPLHF
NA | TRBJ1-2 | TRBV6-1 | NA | TGTGCCAGCAGTGAAATTGTGGAAGGTGGCTACACCTTC | CASSEIVEGGYTF
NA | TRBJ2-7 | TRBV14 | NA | TGTGCCAGCAGCCAAGAAGGTCTTCAAACCTACGAGCAGTACTTC | CASSQEGLQTYEQYF
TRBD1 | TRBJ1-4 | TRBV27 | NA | TGTGCCAGCAGCCAAAATAGACAGGGCGGGGAAAAACTGTTTTTT | CASSQNRQGGEKLFF
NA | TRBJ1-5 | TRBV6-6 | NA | TGTGCCAGCAGCCTAGAACGTGCGGGCAATCAGCCCCAGCATTTT | CASSLERAGNQPQHF
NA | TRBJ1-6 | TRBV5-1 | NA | TGCGCCAGCAGCTTGGTGCCGGACGGCCTCTATAATTCACCCCTCCACTTT | CASSLVPDGLYNSPLHF
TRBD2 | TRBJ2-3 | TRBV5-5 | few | TGTGCCAGCAGCCCTCTAGCGGGAGCGGCAGATACGCAGTATTTT | CASSPLAGAADTQYF
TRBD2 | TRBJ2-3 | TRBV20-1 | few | TGCAGTGCGCGAAGCGGGGGGGCCAATTTAGATACGCAGTATTTT | CSARSGGANLDTQYF
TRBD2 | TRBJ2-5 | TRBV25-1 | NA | TGTGCCAGCAGCGTGGCTAGCGGAGGAGAGACCCAGTACTTC | CASSVASGGETQYF
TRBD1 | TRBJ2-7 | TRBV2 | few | TGTGCCAGCAGTGAGGGACAGGCCCCCTACGAGCAGTACTTC | CASSEGQAPYEQYF
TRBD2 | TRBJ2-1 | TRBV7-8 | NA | TGTGCCAGCAGCCGCGGGACTAGCCCAGCGGATGAGCAGTTCTTC | CASSRGTSPADEQFF
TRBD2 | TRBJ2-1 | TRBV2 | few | TGTGCCACGCCCGTGGGCGGGGGGGTCAATGAGCAGTTCTTC | CATPVGGGVNEQFF
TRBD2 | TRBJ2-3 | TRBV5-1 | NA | TGCGTCAGCAGCTTAGCGGGGAGCACAGATACGCAGTATTTT | CVSSLAGSTDTQYF
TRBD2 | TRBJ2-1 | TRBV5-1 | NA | TGCGCCAGCAGCGGCCGGACTAGCAACAATGAGCAGTTCTTC | CASSGRTSNNEQFF
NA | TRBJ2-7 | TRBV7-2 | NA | TGTGCCAGCAGCCGAGGCCTAGGGTGGGATTACGAGCAGTACTTC | CASSRGLGWDYEQYF
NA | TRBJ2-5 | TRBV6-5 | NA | TGTGCCAGCAGTTACGCGGGGACTGTGGAGACCCAGTACTTC | CASSYAGTVETQYF
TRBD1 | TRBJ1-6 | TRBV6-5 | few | TGTGCCAGCAGTTACTCTACGGGGACAGGGAATTCACCCCTCCACTTT | CASSYSTGTGNSPLHF
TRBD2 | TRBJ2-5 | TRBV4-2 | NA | TGTGCCAGCAGCTTCCAAGAGACTAGCGGGGGGGAAGAGACCCAGTACTTC | CASSFQETSGGEETQYF
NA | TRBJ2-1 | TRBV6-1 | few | TGTGCCAGCAGTGAAGATACTCGAACTAGAAGTGAGCAGTTCTTC | CASSEDTRTRSEQFF
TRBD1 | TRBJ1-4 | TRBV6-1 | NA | TGTGCCAGCAGTGAACACCACAGGGGGCTGGAAAAACTGTTTTTT | CASSEHHRGLEKLFF
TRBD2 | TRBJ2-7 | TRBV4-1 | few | TGCGCCAGCAGCCGACCCACTAGCGGGACCTACGAGCAGTACTTC | CASSRPTSGTYEQYF